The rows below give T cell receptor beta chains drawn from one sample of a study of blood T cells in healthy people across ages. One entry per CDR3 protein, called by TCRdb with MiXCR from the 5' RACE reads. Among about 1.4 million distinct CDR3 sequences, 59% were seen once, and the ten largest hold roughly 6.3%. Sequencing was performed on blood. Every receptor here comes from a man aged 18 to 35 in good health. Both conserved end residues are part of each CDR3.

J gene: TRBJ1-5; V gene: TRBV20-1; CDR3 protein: CSAREDSFLSRPQHF
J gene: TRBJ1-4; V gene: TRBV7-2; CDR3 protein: CASSTTGEKLFF
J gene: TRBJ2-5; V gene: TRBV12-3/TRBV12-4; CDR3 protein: CASTAGTGETQYF
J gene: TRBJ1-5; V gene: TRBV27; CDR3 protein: CASSSTQGFQPQHF
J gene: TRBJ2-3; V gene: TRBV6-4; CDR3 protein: CASSETGSRTDTQYF
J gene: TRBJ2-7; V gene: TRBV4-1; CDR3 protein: CASRQLGPGRRNTYEQYF
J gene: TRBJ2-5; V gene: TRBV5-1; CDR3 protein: CASTGTSQETQYF
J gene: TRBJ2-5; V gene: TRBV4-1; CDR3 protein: CASSQETAPIPTYELYF
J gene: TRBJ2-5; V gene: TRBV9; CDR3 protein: CASSAIANSGETQYF
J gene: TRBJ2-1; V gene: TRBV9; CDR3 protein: CASSSFEGGSDEQFF
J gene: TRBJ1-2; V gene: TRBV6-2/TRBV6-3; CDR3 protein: CASSYPEGQGPRAYSYTF
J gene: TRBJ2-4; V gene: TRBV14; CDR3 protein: CASSHRGVAKNIQYF
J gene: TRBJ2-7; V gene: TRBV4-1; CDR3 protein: CASSQGPDRNYEQYF
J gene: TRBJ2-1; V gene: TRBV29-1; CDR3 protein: CSSTQESQETQFF
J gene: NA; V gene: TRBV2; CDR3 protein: CASTSDREKSYEQYF
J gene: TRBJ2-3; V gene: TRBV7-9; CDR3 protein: CASSPGQPQVDTQYF
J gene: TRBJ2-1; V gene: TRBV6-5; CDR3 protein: CASSYHGPGLAKSSYNEQFF
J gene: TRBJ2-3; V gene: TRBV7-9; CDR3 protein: CASSWGQSTSTDTQYF
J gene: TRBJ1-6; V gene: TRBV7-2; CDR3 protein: CASSSLDRSNSPLHF
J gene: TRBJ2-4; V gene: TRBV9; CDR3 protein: CASSPGLATLNIQYF
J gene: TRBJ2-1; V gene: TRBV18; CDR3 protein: CASSPPRTSGQNSYNEQFF
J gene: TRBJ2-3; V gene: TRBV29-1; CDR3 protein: CSVGGGQDTQYF
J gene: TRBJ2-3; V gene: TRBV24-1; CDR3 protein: CATSEAGAVDTQYF
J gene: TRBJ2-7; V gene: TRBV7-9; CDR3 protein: CASSLVPRGISYEQYF
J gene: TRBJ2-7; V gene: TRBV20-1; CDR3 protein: CSARDSQGFSYEQYF
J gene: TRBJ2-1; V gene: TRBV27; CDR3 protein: CASTRRLSYGGESYNEQFF
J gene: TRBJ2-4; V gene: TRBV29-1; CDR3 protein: CSVGGGLGSIQYF
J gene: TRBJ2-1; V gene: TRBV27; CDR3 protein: CASSFGTGTEQFF
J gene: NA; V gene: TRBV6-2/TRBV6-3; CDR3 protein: CASSSRGRRGVVNEQYF
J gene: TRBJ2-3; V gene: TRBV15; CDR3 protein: CATKAGSSTDTQYF
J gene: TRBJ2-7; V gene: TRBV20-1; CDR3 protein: CSASLGGAYEQYF
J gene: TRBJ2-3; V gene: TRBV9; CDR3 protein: CASSGHTSGASGTQYF
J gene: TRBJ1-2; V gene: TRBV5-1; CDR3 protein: CASSLDVTHSDGYTF
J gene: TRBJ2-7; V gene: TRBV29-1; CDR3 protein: CSTKTVYEQYF
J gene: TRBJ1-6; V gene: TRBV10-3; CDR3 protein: CAISERGEIYFNSPLHF
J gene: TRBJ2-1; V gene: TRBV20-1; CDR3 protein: CSGGSLHNEQFF
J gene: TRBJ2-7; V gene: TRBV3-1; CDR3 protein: CASSQDTVNEQYF
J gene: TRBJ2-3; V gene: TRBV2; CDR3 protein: CASSGPITAYTDTQYF
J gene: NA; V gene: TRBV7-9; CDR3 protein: CASSFIGLEQYF
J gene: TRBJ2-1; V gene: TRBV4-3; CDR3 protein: CASRLGSSSYNEQFF
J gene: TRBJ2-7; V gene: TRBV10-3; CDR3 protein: CAISGTSGIHEQYF
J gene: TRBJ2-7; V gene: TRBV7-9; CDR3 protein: CASSFNPSYEQYF
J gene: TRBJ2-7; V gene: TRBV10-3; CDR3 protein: CAIRRDYEQYF
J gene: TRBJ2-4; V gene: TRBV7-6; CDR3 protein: CASSPLQGQIYEQYF
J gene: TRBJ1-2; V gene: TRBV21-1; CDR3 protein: CASSTENGTGLYGYTF
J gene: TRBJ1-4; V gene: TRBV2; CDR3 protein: CASSGTATNEKLFF
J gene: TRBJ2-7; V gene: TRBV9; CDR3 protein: CASSVVTGPTYEQYF
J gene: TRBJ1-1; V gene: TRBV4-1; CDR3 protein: CASSQDAAMNTEAFF
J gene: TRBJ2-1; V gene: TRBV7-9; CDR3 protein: CAGSLGRNSYNEQFF
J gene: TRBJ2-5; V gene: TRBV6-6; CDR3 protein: CASSYRPEYQETQYF
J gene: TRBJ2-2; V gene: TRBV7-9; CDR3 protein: CASSWTPGELFF
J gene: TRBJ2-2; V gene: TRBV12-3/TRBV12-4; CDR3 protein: CASSFRGGHLSSGGELFF
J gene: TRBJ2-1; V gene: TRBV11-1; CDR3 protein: CASSLGQGAHEQFF
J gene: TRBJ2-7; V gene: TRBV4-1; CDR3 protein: CASSPGGGSNHEQYF
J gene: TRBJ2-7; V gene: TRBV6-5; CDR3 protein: CASSYVAGLAGGAYEQYF